The 10 T cell receptor beta chains presented below share a single source sample, sequenced in a study of blood T cell repertoires in COVID-19. TCRdb's table, derived via immunoSEQ multiplex PCR, lists solely in-frame clones and lacks some. This repertoire shows 200,000 to 250,000 clones, 85% found once; its top ten account for 2.4%. Sequenced: peripheral blood. These receptors came from a woman aged 70 to 79 with COVID-19, enrolled during active disease.

V usage is TRBV19 and J usage is TRBJ1-1; 11 bases are shared with TRBD1. This CDR3 spans 13 amino acids. J was trimmed by 9 bases and V by 4 bases; bases with no gene match: 4. Per the germline V gene, CDR1 is LNHDA and CDR2 is SQIVND (reference sequence). This chain's CDR3 is CASSTGQGAQAFF. The CDR3 nucleotides are TGTGCCAGTAGTACTGGACAGGGGGCACAAGCTTTCTTT.

V gene TRBV6-5 combines with J gene TRBJ1-2; 8 bases map to TRBD1. The CDR3 totals 15 residues. Unmatched junction bases numbered 10, after V lost 2 bases and J lost 8 bases. The germline gives CDR1 MNHEY, CDR2 SVGAGI. CDR3 in DNA: TGTGCCAGCAGTTACGGGGGCCAGGGGGCGCGGGGCTACACCTTC. Protein sequence: CASSYGGQGARGYTF.

The V and J genes are TRBV30 and TRBJ2-1, with D maybe TRBD1 (6 bases). Germline V gene lookup returns CDR1 GTSNPN and CDR2 SVGIG (reference sequence). Trimming removed 2 bases from V and 8 bases from J, with 13 bases in between. This CDR3 contains 13 residues. The CDR3, as DNA: TGTGCCTGGAGTAGGGGGAGAGGCGATGAGCAGTTCTTC. It translates to CAWSRGRGDEQFF.

The chain uses TRBV5-8 and TRBJ2-7; D might be TRBD1 (6 bases). There are 17 residues in the CDR3. Looked up from germline, CDR1 is SGHTS and CDR2 is YDEGEE. Trimming shortened V by 3 bases and J by 5 bases, and 24 bases separated the two germline ends. For the CDR3, the DNA is TGTGCCAGCAGCTGGACCCGACAGGTTTTACGTAAGGACGAGCAGTACTTC. Its protein product is CASSWTRQVLRKDEQYF.

The J gene is TRBJ1-2, the V gene TRBV19; 8 nucleotides line up with TRBD1. There are 12 residues in the CDR3. Unmatched junction bases numbered 0, after V lost 3 bases and J lost 6 bases. Germline V gene lookup returns CDR1 LNHDA and CDR2 SQIVND (reference sequence). CDR3 bases: TGTGCCAGTAGTATGACAGGGGATGGCTACACCTTC. Protein product: CASSMTGDGYTF.

This chain links TRBV12-3 or TRBV12-4 with TRBJ1-1; D is uncertain. Trimming left V 1 base short and J 11 bases short, with 11 bases between. This CDR3 spans 12 amino acids. The CDR3 DNA sequence: TGTGCCAGCAGTTTAGGGGCAATCGTGGCTTTCTTT. Translation: CASSLGAIVAFF.

The chain carries TRBV11-3 and TRBJ1-1, with TRBD1 matching 7 bases. CDR1 and CDR2 from the germline V gene are SGHNT and YENEEA. V trimming: 5 bases; J trimming: 4 bases; junction bases outside the gene matches: 7. The CDR3 is 14 amino acids. The CDR3 sequence is CASSPQGTGTEAFF. For the CDR3, the DNA is TGTGCCAGCAGCCCACAGGGGACTGGCACTGAAGCTTTCTTT.

V gene TRBV5-1 combines with J gene TRBJ2-1; TRBD1 matches at 9 bases. The J segment lost 0 bases and the V segment lost 6 bases, leaving 19 bases of the junction unmatched. The CDR3 runs 20 residues. The germline V gene has CDR1 SGHRS and CDR2 YFSETQ. This CDR3 reads CASNISPRNTGGGSYNEQFF. Written as DNA, the CDR3 is TGCGCCAGCAACATCTCCCCCCGCAATACAGGGGGCGGCTCCTACAATGAGCAGTTCTTC.

The chain joins TRBV12-3 or TRBV12-4 to TRBJ1-5; D is undetermined. The V end lost 4 bases, the J end lost 5 bases, and 6 bases lay between the germline ends. This CDR3 has 12 residues. In DNA form, the CDR3 reads TGTGCCAGCAGTTCTCAGGATCAGCCCCAGCATTTT. Translation gives CASSSQDQPQHF.

To note about this clone: The sample contains more than one DNA sequence encoding this CDR3. V is TRBV10-3 and J is TRBJ1-4; TRBD1 matches at 8 bases. Germline V gene lookup returns CDR1 ENHRY and CDR2 SYGVKD. V lost 3 bases, J lost 4 bases, and 1 base stayed unmatched. This CDR3 region has 14 residues. The CDR3 DNA is TGTGCCATCAGTGAAGGACAGGGTAATGAAAAACTGTTTTTT. It codes for CAISEGQGNEKLFF.